This T cell receptor (beta chain) was recorded in a study of blood T cell repertoires in COVID-19. Germline-derived CDR1 and CDR2 are MDHEN and SYDVKM. V was cut by 7 bases and J by 6 bases, with 15 bases left in between. The CDR3 runs 13 residues. Clones were read by immunoSEQ multiplex PCR, and TCRdb kept only the in-frame ones, dropping some. Of about 380,000 clones in the sample, more than 80% were seen once. This clone was counted a few times. Sequencing was performed on peripheral blood. The clonotype originates from a man between 35 and 55 years old with acute or convalescent COVID-19. The rearrangement uses TRBV28 and TRBJ1-2; TRBD1 might be the D (6 bases). The CDR3 here is CASISGDADGYTF. The CDR3 DNA reads TGTGCCAGCATTTCAGGGGACGCCGATGGCTACACCTTC.